This T cell receptor (beta chain) stems from a study of cytomegalovirus exposure and HLA in healthy donors. V lost 0 bases, J lost 8 bases, and 5 bases stayed unmatched. The CDR3 totals 16 residues. The germline gives CDR1 MNHEY, CDR2 SMNVEV (reference sequence). The study ran its PCR with 60 Vbeta and 13 Jbeta primers. Profiled with immunoSEQ multiplex PCR; TCRdb holds only in-frame clones, not every one. Of about 200,000 clones listed, 70% to 85% are singletons. The V call is TRBV27, the J call TRBJ1-4; 11 bases match TRBD1. The sample taken for sequencing was PBMCs. This sequence was found in a male donor in good health and CMV-seronegative. CDR3 residues: CASSLSADRGQEKLFF. DNA for the CDR3: TGTGCCAGCAGTTTATCGGCGGACAGGGGGCAGGAAAAACTGTTTTTT.